The 30 T cell receptor beta chains below come from one sample, sequenced in a study of T cell changes during pregnancy in multiple sclerosis. Clones were sequenced by immunoSEQ multiplex PCR, and TCRdb holds only the in-frame ones, with some missing. The sample gives fewer than 40,000 clones, roughly 90% of which show up once; over 0.35% is in the top ten. The input for sequencing was CD4+ T cells from peripheral blood mononuclear cells, taken in the second trimester of pregnancy. Receptors originate from a female donor in good health, enrolled as a control in a pregnancy study.

This clone came up a few times. This chain joins TRBV19 and TRBJ1-3; the D gene is possibly TRBD1 (5 bases). CDR1 is LNHDA, CDR2 SQIVND, per germline (reference sequence). V gave up 4 bases and J gave up 0 bases, with 10 bases separating them. The CDR3 covers 15 residues. Here the CDR3 DNA reads TGTGCCAGTAGTAGGGGCAGGCCCTCTGGAAACACCATATATTTT. Its protein product is CASSRGRPSGNTIYF.

The chain combines TRBV7-9 with TRBJ1-1; 9 nucleotides agree with TRBD1. This CDR3 contains 16 residues. V lost 2 bases and J lost 0; bases outside the gene matches: 4. Germline V CDR1 and CDR2: SEHNR, FQNEAQ (reference sequence). The CDR3 nucleotides are TGTGCCAGCAGCTTATTAACAGGGGGCATGAACACTGAAGCTTTCTTT. The encoded protein is CASSLLTGGMNTEAFF.

The chain uses TRBV19 and TRBJ1-2; 8 nucleotides match TRBD1. The trim removed 5 bases at V and 4 bases at J, leaving 18 bases unmatched. CDR3 length: 18 amino acids. Per the germline V gene, CDR1 is LNHDA and CDR2 is SQIVND (reference sequence). CDR3 DNA: TGTGCCAGTAGTTTAGCCGGGACAGGAGGAGCTCCAGGCTATGGCTACACCTTC. As protein: CASSLAGTGGAPGYGYTF.

The chain has TRBV2 and TRBJ2-5; D ambiguous. The V and J ends lost 2 bases and 5 bases respectively, with 9 bases between them. This CDR3 contains 13 residues. Looked up from germline, CDR1 is SNHLY and CDR2 is FYNNEI. The CDR3 is CASSEPSPETQYF. The CDR3 coding sequence is TGTGCCAGCAGTGAACCTAGTCCGGAGACCCAGTACTTC.

The chain uses TRBV10-3 and TRBJ2-2; D gene ambiguous. The CDR3 runs to 14 residues. The germline CDR1 and CDR2 sequences are ENHRY and SYGVKD. V was pared by 6 bases and J by 0 bases, with 8 bases between. The CDR3 loop reads CAIRQQANTGELFF. CDR3 sequence (DNA): TGTGCCATCAGACAGCAAGCGAACACCGGGGAGCTGTTTTTT.

The chain carries TRBV6-5 and TRBJ1-1; TRBD1 is a possible D gene (5 bases). Germline V gene data show CDR1 as MNHEY and CDR2 as SVGAGI. This CDR3 contains 14 residues. Trimming took 5 bases from V and 1 from J, leaving 11 bases between them. The CDR3 protein is CASSQQGQNTEAFF. CDR3 in DNA: TGTGCCAGCAGTCAACAAGGACAGAACACTGAAGCTTTCTTT.

This chain links TRBV5-4 with TRBJ2-7, with 13 bases that match TRBD2. This CDR3 contains 15 residues. The V and J ends lost 3 bases and 6 bases, in that order; junction bases with no gene match: 6. Germline CDR1 SGHNT, CDR2 YYREEE (reference sequence). The DNA for the CDR3 is TGTGCCAGCAGCTCAGGGACTAGCGGGGCTGGCGAGCAGTACTTC. Translating gives CASSSGTSGAGEQYF.

This clone occurred once. The rearrangement uses TRBV2 and TRBJ1-5; D is ambiguous. The CDR3 has 14 amino acids. V lost 4 bases to trimming and J lost 3 bases, with 10 bases between them. Germline assignment: CDR1 SNHLY and CDR2 FYNNEI. The DNA for the CDR3 is TGTGCCAGCAGTGGGGAGGGAGACAATCAGCCCCAGCATTTT. It encodes CASSGEGDNQPQHF.

This chain connects TRBV6-4 to TRBJ2-7, with TRBD1 identical over 10 bases. Germline CDR1 is MRHNA and CDR2 is SNTAGT. This CDR3 spans 13 amino acids. Germline trimming cut 8 bases from V and 7 bases from J; bases unmatched to any gene: 8. DNA of the CDR3: TGTGCCAGCGGTCGGGACAGGGGTCTGGAGCAGTACTTC. The encoded protein is CASGRDRGLEQYF.

This chain links TRBV10-2 with TRBJ1-3; D is possibly TRBD1 (5 bases). Deletions cut 7 bases from V and 4 bases from J, with 20 bases between. Germline V lookup: CDR1 WSHSY, CDR2 SAAADI. The CDR3 length is 16 residues. The CDR3 region is CASIPQAPQKGNTIYF. The CDR3 nucleotides are TGCGCCAGCATCCCACAGGCGCCCCAAAAGGGAAACACCATATATTTT.

This clone was counted only a few times. Its ends do not fully match the called genes, so a read error is possible. The rearrangement links TRBV6-5 to TRBJ2-3; 8 bases align to TRBD1. The germline V gene encodes CDR1 MNHEY and CDR2 SVGAGI. The CDR3 runs 12 residues. The CDR3 nucleotides are TGTGCCAGCAGTTCAGGTCAGGGGGCAGCCTTTTTT. Translated: CASSSGQGAAFF.

The genes are TRBV5-8 and TRBJ1-1, with unresolved D. Looked up from germline, CDR1 is SGHTS and CDR2 is YDEGEE. Trimming pared 0 bases from V and 4 bases from J, leaving 13 bases between. The CDR3 is 15 amino acids. The CDR3 region is CASSLALGFGTEAFF. The CDR3 nucleotides read TGTGCCAGCAGCTTGGCCTTGGGCTTTGGCACTGAAGCTTTCTTT. Filled out from reference TRBV5-8 and TRBJ1-1, the complete variable domain reads EAGVTQSPTHLIKTRGQQATLRCSPISGHTSVYWYQQALGLGLQFLLWYDEGEERNRGNFPPRFSGRQFPNYSSELNVNALELEDSALYLCASSLALGFGTEAFFGQGTRLTVV.

This chain connects TRBV27 to TRBJ2-2; 8 nucleotides agree with TRBD2. Germline CDR1 is MNHEY and CDR2 is SMNVEV (reference sequence). CDR3 length: 14 residues. The V gene end was trimmed by 6 bases and the J gene end by 6 bases; junction bases not matched to a gene: 6. CDR3 coding DNA: TGTGCCAGCAGCTGGGGCGGGAGGCCCGGGGAGCTGTTTTTT. This encodes CASSWGGRPGELFF.

This chain connects TRBV18 to TRBJ2-5, with TRBD1 matching over 8 bases. The DNA end is a closer match to TRBJ2-7, so the J assignment may be wrong. The length of the CDR3 is 14 residues. CDR1 is KGHSH, CDR2 LQKENI, per germline. The CDR3 reads CASSPPTGVYEQYF. The CDR3, as DNA: TGTGCCAGCTCCCCGCCGACAGGGGTCTACGAGCAGTACTTC.

V and J are TRBV12-5 and TRBJ1-4; TRBD1 is a possible D gene (6 bases). The CDR3 is 15 amino acids. Trimming pared 4 bases from V and 4 bases from J, leaving 13 bases between. CDR1 and CDR2 (germline): LGHNT, FRNRAP. The CDR3 here is CASGSRTVNNEKLFF. In DNA, the CDR3 is TGTGCTAGTGGTTCCCGGACAGTTAATAATGAAAAACTGTTTTTT.

The rearrangement joins TRBV30 to TRBJ1-6; TRBD1 agrees at 9 bases. The CDR3 sequence is 14 residues long. Germline V lookup: CDR1 GTSNPN, CDR2 SVGIG (reference sequence). Trimming at V came to 1 base and at J to 7 bases, leaving 2 bases not matched to a gene. The CDR3 is CAWSGGQGNSPLHF. The CDR3, as DNA: TGTGCCTGGAGTGGTGGACAGGGGAATTCACCCCTCCACTTT.

This clone has a handful of counts. This sequence joins TRBV27 and TRBJ2-1; D is ambiguous. Trimming cost V 2 bases and J 9 bases, with 8 bases left between them. The CDR3 consists of 12 residues. Germline V gives CDR1 MNHEY, CDR2 SMNVEV (reference sequence). CDR3 residues: CASSLLEGEQFF. In nucleotides, the CDR3 is TGTGCCAGCAGTTTACTAGAAGGTGAGCAGTTCTTC.

In DNA form, the CDR3 reads TGTGCCAGCACCCGGGGTGCGGGGCTCGGCACTGAAGCTTTCTTT. Amino acids: CASTRGAGLGTEAFF. The rearrangement uses TRBV6-5 and TRBJ1-1; a possible D gene is TRBD1 (5 bases). Germline-derived CDR1 and CDR2 are MNHEY and SVGAGI. The CDR3 totals 15 residues. The V and J ends lost 7 bases and 4 bases respectively, with 19 bases between them.

V gene TRBV15 combines with J gene TRBJ1-6; D unclear. V shed 0 bases and J shed 0 bases, with 9 bases lying between them. Per germline, CDR1 LNHNV and CDR2 YYDKDF (reference sequence). CDR3 length: 17 amino acids. The DNA of the CDR3 is TGTGCCACCAGCAGAGATCTCGGGAGCTCCTATAATTCACCCCTCCACTTT. Encoded protein: CATSRDLGSSYNSPLHF. Together with reference TRBV15 and TRBJ1-6, the CDR3 gives the full variable domain: DAMVIQNPRYQVTQFGKPVTLSCSQTLNHNVMYWYQQKSSQAPKLLFHYYDKDFNNEADTPDNFQSRRPNTSFCFLDIRSPGLGDTAMYLCATSRDLGSSYNSPLHFGNGTRLTVT.

The chain carries TRBV7-9 and TRBJ2-3; 8 nucleotides agree with TRBD2. CDR1 is SEHNR, CDR2 FQNEAQ, per germline (reference sequence). The CDR3 is made up of 17 amino acids. V shed 3 bases and J 0 bases; nucleotides not matched to a gene: 8. The CDR3 is CASSFGSGGTSTDTQYF. The CDR3 coding sequence is TGTGCCAGCAGCTTTGGGAGCGGGGGAACTAGCACAGATACGCAGTATTTT.

In DNA, the CDR3 is TGTGCCAGCAGCTTTCGGACTAGTTCTCCGCAGTATTTT. This gives the protein CASSFRTSSPQYF. This rearrangement joins TRBV7-2 to TRBJ2-3; 7 bases align to TRBD2. CDR1 SGHTA and CDR2 FQGNSA come from the germline V gene. The CDR3 extends over 13 amino acids. The junction had 7 bases not matched to a gene; V was cut back by 3 bases and J by 10 bases.

The J gene is TRBJ1-1, the V gene TRBV2, with D perhaps TRBD1 (5 bases). V lost 2 bases and J 4 bases, leaving 20 bases between the germline ends. The germline CDR1 and CDR2 sequences are SNHLY and FYNNEI. CDR3 length equals 17 residues. CDR3 sequence (DNA): TGTGCCAGCAGTGAAACAATGGGGTCAGTCGGGGGCACTGAAGCTTTCTTT. Residues: CASSETMGSVGGTEAFF.

CDR3 DNA: TGTGCCAGCAGCCCGTACGGTGCTACGAGGTTGGATGAGCAGTTCTTC. Its protein is CASSPYGATRLDEQFF. V usage is TRBV5-5 and J usage is TRBJ2-1; D is unresolved. This CDR3 spans 16 amino acids. Germline V lookup: CDR1 SGHKS, CDR2 YYEKEE (reference sequence). Trimming took off 4 bases at V and 8 bases at J, with 22 bases between the two ends.

The chain employs TRBV19 and TRBJ2-3, with D perhaps matching TRBD1 (5 bases). This CDR3 is 15 amino acids long. The V and J ends lost 4 bases and 1 base respectively, with 12 bases between them. The germline CDR1 and CDR2 sequences are LNHDA and SQIVND (reference sequence). The CDR3 sequence is CASSRSGFGTDTQYF. The CDR3 DNA reads TGTGCCAGTAGTAGGTCAGGGTTTGGCACAGATACGCAGTATTTT.

J is TRBJ2-1 and V is TRBV10-2, with D possibly being TRBD2 (7 bases). Trimming took 0 bases from V and 2 from J, leaving 8 bases between them. This CDR3 spans 15 amino acids. Germline-derived CDR1 and CDR2 are WSHSY and SAAADI. The CDR3 here is CASSESGGPYNEQFF. CDR3 nucleotides: TGCGCCAGCAGTGAGTCGGGGGGGCCCTACAATGAGCAGTTCTTC.

The rearrangement joins TRBV10-3 to TRBJ2-1; 12 bases are a match to TRBD2. Germline CDR1 is ENHRY and CDR2 is SYGVKD. With V trimmed by 4 bases and J by 6 bases, 4 bases remained unmatched. CDR3 size: 15 residues. The CDR3 DNA is TGTGCCATCAGTGCGGAGACTAGCGGGAGCAATGAGCAGTTCTTC. It translates to CAISAETSGSNEQFF.

The rearrangement uses TRBV28 and TRBJ2-1; weak D call: TRBD2 (6 bases). The length of the CDR3 is 18 residues. Germline CDR1 is MDHEN and CDR2 is SYDVKM. Trimming took off 4 bases at V and 0 bases at J, with 19 bases between the two ends. The CDR3 reads CASSSRASAFSSYNEQFF. CDR3 coding DNA: TGTGCCAGCAGTTCCCGCGCTAGCGCCTTTTCCTCCTACAATGAGCAGTTCTTC.

The rearrangement uses TRBV28 and TRBJ1-5; maybe TRBD1 (5 bases). The CDR3 consists of 17 residues. Germline CDR1 and CDR2: MDHEN and SYDVKM. V was clipped by 1 base and J by 5 bases, with 18 bases between them. As DNA, the CDR3 is TGTGCCAGCAGTTTATTGCAGGGCAAACCAAGGGATCAGCCCCAGCATTTT. Amino acid sequence: CASSLLQGKPRDQPQHF.

The chain joins TRBV30 to TRBJ2-7; 8 nucleotides line up with TRBD1. There are 13 residues in the CDR3. CDR1 and CDR2 (germline): GTSNPN, SVGIG (reference sequence). The trim removed 0 bases at V and 4 bases at J, leaving 2 bases unmatched. The CDR3 protein is CAWSVGQGYEQYF. The CDR3 nucleotides read TGTGCCTGGAGTGTAGGACAGGGATACGAGCAGTACTTC.

J is TRBJ2-7 and V is TRBV7-2; 9 bases are a match to TRBD2. CDR1 and CDR2 from the germline V gene are SGHTA and FQGNSA. The CDR3 loop spans 15 amino acids. The ends lost 1 base at V and 4 bases at J; junction bases unmatched: 5. This CDR3 is CASSLGPSGVYEQYF. CDR3 nucleotide sequence: TGTGCCAGCAGCTTAGGTCCTAGCGGGGTATACGAGCAGTACTTC.